These T cell receptor beta chains were read from a single sample in a study of blood T cell repertoires in COVID-19. Using immunoSEQ multiplex PCR, the repertoire was profiled, and TCRdb retains in-frame clones only, with some absent. There are 300,000 to 350,000 clones in the sample; 87% occur only once, and roughly 9.9% lies in the top ten. The sample consisted of peripheral blood. The receptors shown here come from a man aged 30 to 45 with COVID-19, enrolled during active disease. Both conserved end residues are trimmed from each CDR3. Some rows mark clone size as missing; the rest say once, few, many or name a class of expanded clone.

v_call,clone_size,j_call,cdr3_aa
TRBV7-9,NA,TRBJ2-3,ASSPGLGADTQY
TRBV23-1,NA,TRBJ1-5,ASRYRFSNQPQH
TRBV19,NA,TRBJ1-1,ASIRTAMNTEAF
TRBV5-6,NA,TRBJ1-2,ASSSLTVNYGYT
TRBV24-1,NA,TRBJ1-6,ATSDLPWTGVFSPLH
TRBV19,NA,TRBJ1-1,ASSLPSPYTGNTEAF
TRBV19,NA,TRBJ2-7,ASSWFGTGNYEQY
TRBV28,once,TRBJ1-2,ASSTGTGGFYGYT
TRBV7-3,few,TRBJ1-5,ASSLGPEYQPQH
TRBV18,NA,TRBJ1-6,ASSPGTPYSPLH
TRBV7-2,NA,TRBJ2-1,ASSPSNEQF
TRBV29-1,NA,TRBJ2-7,SVETTPGEQY
TRBV6-6,once,TRBJ2-7,ASSRRLRDRALTKAYEQY
TRBV19,few,TRBJ2-2,ASSRREVTGELF
TRBV3-1/TRBV3-2,NA,TRBJ1-6,ASSQGGRTIGSPLH
TRBV7-9,NA,TRBJ1-2,ASSLVGQGNYGYT
TRBV19,NA,TRBJ2-6,ASRGVRDRVLEANVLT
TRBV4-3,NA,TRBJ1-2,ASSQTDRVHGYT
TRBV27,NA,TRBJ1-5,ASRQGLGNQPQH
TRBV27,NA,TRBJ1-4,ASSLSIQDIERKLF
TRBV19,NA,TRBJ1-4,ASSSPETMVNEKLF
TRBV5-6,NA,TRBJ2-5,ASSSRQGRKTQY